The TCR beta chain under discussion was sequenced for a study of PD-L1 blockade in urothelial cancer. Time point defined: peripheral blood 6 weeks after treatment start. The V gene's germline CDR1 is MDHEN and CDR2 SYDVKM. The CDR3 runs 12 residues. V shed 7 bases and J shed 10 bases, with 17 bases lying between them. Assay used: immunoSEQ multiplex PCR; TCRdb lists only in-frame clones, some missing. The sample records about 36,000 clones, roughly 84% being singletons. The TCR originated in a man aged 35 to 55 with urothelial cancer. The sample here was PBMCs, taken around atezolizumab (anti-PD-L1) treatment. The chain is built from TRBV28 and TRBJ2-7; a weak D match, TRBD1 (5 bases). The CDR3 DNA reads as TGTGCCAGCACCCTCGTAGACAGACCCCAGTACTTC. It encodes CASTLVDRPQYF. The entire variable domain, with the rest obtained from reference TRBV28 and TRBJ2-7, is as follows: DVKVTQSSRYLVKRTGEKVFLECVQDMDHENMFWYRQDPGLGLRLIYFSYDVKMKEKGDIPEGYSVSREKKERFSLILESASTNQTSMYLCASTLVDRPQYFGPGTRLTVT.